The 30 T cell receptor beta chains below were found in one sample sequenced in a study of blood T cell repertoires in COVID-19. Repertoires were generated with immunoSEQ multiplex PCR, while TCRdb's copy carries only in-frame clones and drops some. The repertoire holds approximately 180,000 clones, with about 86% as singletons. The source material was peripheral blood. These receptors were collected from a woman in her 70s with COVID-19, enrolled during active disease.

The rearrangement joins TRBV7-8 to TRBJ2-7; 10 bases match TRBD2. V lost 5 bases to trimming and J lost 2 bases; unmatched junction nucleotides: 18. In germline, CDR1 is SGHVS, CDR2 FQNEAQ. The CDR3 spans 19 residues. CDR3 DNA sequence: TGTGCCAGCAGCCCCCAAGGCCTTAGCGGGAGGCTCTCCACCTACGAGCAGTACTTC. As protein: CASSPQGLSGRLSTYEQYF.

The chain links TRBV7-3 to TRBJ2-1, with D possibly being TRBD2 (6 bases). The CDR3 runs to 14 residues. Germline V lookup: CDR1 SGHTA, CDR2 FQGTGA. The V gene lost 2 bases and the J gene lost 4 bases, with 9 bases spanning the gap. The CDR3 protein is CASSLAGPYNEQFF. Here the CDR3 DNA reads TGTGCCAGCAGCTTAGCGGGACCTTACAATGAGCAGTTCTTC.

This clone was counted only a few times. The genes are TRBV4-3 and TRBJ1-2; D is unresolved. CDR1 and CDR2 from the germline V gene are LGHNA and YSLEER. The germline V and J ends were trimmed by 0 bases and 5 bases, with 10 bases remaining between them. The CDR3 spans 14 residues. This CDR3 reads CASSQDQVLYGYTF. CDR3 sequence (DNA): TGCGCCAGCAGCCAAGATCAGGTCTTGTATGGCTACACCTTC.

V is TRBV14 and J is TRBJ1-2, with no clear D. Germline V CDR1 and CDR2: SGHDN, FVKESK. There are 15 residues in the CDR3. Deletions cut 0 bases from V and 2 bases from J, with 10 bases between. DNA for the CDR3: TGTGCCAGCAGCCAAGATCGAATAGAGAACTATGGCTACACCTTC. Translation gives CASSQDRIENYGYTF.

This clone has a handful of counts. The rearrangement joins TRBV6-5 to TRBJ1-2; a possible D gene is TRBD1 (5 bases). The ends were cut back, 6 bases at V and 1 base at J, with 15 bases in the middle. The germline V gene encodes CDR1 MNHEY and CDR2 SVGAGI. The CDR3 consists of 15 residues. The chain's CDR3 is CASRGGLTLNYGYTF. The DNA for the CDR3 is TGTGCCAGCAGGGGGGGTCTCACTCTTAACTATGGCTACACCTTC.

This clone was recorded a few times. This chain links TRBV7-2 with TRBJ2-1, with a possible D match to TRBD1 (6 bases). The germline V gene has CDR1 SGHTA and CDR2 FQGNSA. The CDR3 extends over 13 amino acids. The V end lost 6 bases, the J end lost 6 bases, and 12 bases lay between the germline ends. Here the CDR3 DNA reads TGTGCCAGCAGTAGACAGGTATTCAATGAGCAGTTCTTC. Translation gives CASSRQVFNEQFF.

This sequence joins TRBV20-1 and TRBJ2-5; a weak D match, TRBD2 (5 bases). From germline, CDR1 is DFQATT and CDR2 SNEGSKA (reference sequence). V shed 7 bases and J shed 5 bases, with 11 bases lying between them. This CDR3 has 11 residues. Here the CDR3 reads CSGQRRETQYF. In nucleotides, the CDR3 is TGCAGTGGTCAGCGGAGGGAGACCCAGTACTTC.

V usage is TRBV11-3 and J usage is TRBJ2-3; 14 nucleotides line up with TRBD2. Germline loops: CDR1 SGHNT, CDR2 YENEEA. The CDR3 is 18 amino acids. Germline trimming cut 0 bases from V and 3 bases from J; bases unmatched to any gene: 5. CDR3 sequence (DNA): TGTGCCAGCAGCTTAGAAGGGACTAGCGGGAGTGGTACAGATACGCAGTATTTT. Its protein product is CASSLEGTSGSGTDTQYF.

The chain has TRBV2 and TRBJ1-3, with D possibly TRBD1 on 5 matching bases. Germline CDR1 SNHLY, CDR2 FYNNEI. V was trimmed by 5 bases and J by 3 bases, leaving 8 bases between them. CDR3 size: 13 residues. The CDR3 DNA follows: TGTGCCAGCAGTTCAAGGGGTGGAAACACCATATATTTT. Its translation is CASSSRGGNTIYF.

The J gene is TRBJ2-7, the V gene TRBV27, with D possibly TRBD1 on 5 matching bases. V was clipped by 5 bases and J by 2 bases, with 16 bases between them. The germline gives CDR1 MNHEY, CDR2 SMNVEV (reference sequence). The CDR3 runs 15 residues. In nucleotides, the CDR3 is TGTGCCAGCAGTCCTCAGGGTGGTGGGGCCTACGAGCAGTACTTC. Translated: CASSPQGGGAYEQYF.

The chain links TRBV29-1 to TRBJ2-7; TRBD2 agrees at 8 bases. The CDR3 is made up of 15 amino acids. Germline V gene sequence: CDR1 SQVTM, CDR2 ANQGSEA. J lost 4 bases, V lost 0 bases, and 8 bases had no gene match. Here the CDR3 DNA reads TGCAGCGTTGAAGATGAAATAGCGGGAAATTACGAGCAGTACTTC. Translated, it gives CSVEDEIAGNYEQYF.

This chain joins TRBV5-6 and TRBJ1-5; D gene unclear. The germline V gene has CDR1 SGHDT and CDR2 YYEEEE. This CDR3 region has 12 residues. The ends were cut back, 0 bases at V and 6 bases at J, with 4 bases in the middle. DNA of the CDR3: TGTGCCAGCAGCTTGGCCGGTCAGCCCCAGCATTTT. As protein: CASSLAGQPQHF.

The chain couples TRBV28 to TRBJ2-5; 11 bases match TRBD2. V was clipped by 3 bases and J by 7 bases; unmatched bases: 7. This CDR3 contains 15 residues. Per the germline V gene, CDR1 is MDHEN and CDR2 is SYDVKM. Here the CDR3 reads CASSFRTSGRGTQYF. The CDR3 DNA sequence: TGTGCCAGCAGTTTCCGCACTAGCGGGAGAGGGACCCAGTACTTC.

The table lists this clone with a few counts. The V gene is TRBV12-5, the J gene TRBJ1-1, with D tentatively TRBD1 (5 bases). The length of the CDR3 is 13 residues. Trimming stripped 3 bases from V and 1 base from J, with 6 bases between. Germline V lookup: CDR1 LGHNT, CDR2 FRNRAP. The CDR3 nucleotides are TGTGCTAGTGGTTTACAGGAGAACACTGAAGCTTTCTTT. This translates into CASGLQENTEAFF.

The V gene is TRBV2, the J gene TRBJ1-1; D remains ambiguous. The CDR3 covers 14 residues. V was shortened by 7 bases and J by 6 bases, with 18 bases between the two germline ends. Germline CDR1 and CDR2: SNHLY and FYNNEI. Here the CDR3 reads CASNFLTLGSEAFF. The CDR3 DNA reads as TGTGCCAGCAATTTCCTAACCCTAGGCTCTGAAGCTTTCTTT.

V is TRBV18 and J is TRBJ1-1; no clear D gene. Deletions cut 0 bases from V and 2 bases from J, with 4 bases between. There are 13 residues in the CDR3. Germline-derived CDR1 and CDR2 are KGHSH and LQKENI. CDR3 DNA sequence: TGTGCCAGCTCACCACCCAGTAACACTGAAGCTTTCTTT. This codes for CASSPPSNTEAFF. The whole variable domain, filled in from reference TRBV18 and TRBJ1-1, reads NAGVMQNPRHLVRRRGQEARLRCSPMKGHSHVYWYRQLPEEGLKFMVYLQKENIIDESGMPKERFSAEFPKEGPSILRIQQVVRGDSAAYFCASSPPSNTEAFFGQGTRLTVV.

This clone was counted between two and nine times. The chain carries TRBV30 and TRBJ1-1, with a tentative D call TRBD1 (6 bases). The germline V gene encodes CDR1 GTSNPN and CDR2 SVGIG (reference sequence). The CDR3 runs 13 residues. DNA for the CDR3: TGTGGATCCTTCCGAGGGGGTGGGACTGAAGCTTTCTTT. It is translated as CGSFRGGGTEAFF.

The gene calls are TRBV7-9 and TRBJ2-7; D not resolved. The CDR3 loop spans 13 amino acids. Looked up from germline, CDR1 is SEHNR and CDR2 is FQNEAQ (reference sequence). The V end was cut by 0 bases, the J end by 1 base, with 4 bases between. In DNA form, the CDR3 reads TGTGCCAGCAGCTTAGCTAATTCCTACGAGCAGTACTTC. It yields the protein CASSLANSYEQYF.

The rearrangement joins TRBV11-2 to TRBJ1-2, with 7 nucleotides matching TRBD1. The germline V gene encodes CDR1 SGHAT and CDR2 FQNNGV. CDR3 length: 15 residues. J lost 8 bases, V lost 1 base, and 10 bases had no gene match. The CDR3 region has the DNA TGTGCCAGCAGCTTAGGGTGGATAGGGGGCGACGGCTACACCTTC. Translation: CASSLGWIGGDGYTF.

The CDR3 here is CASSPVGRADTQYF. CDR3 bases: TGTGCCAGCAGCCCGGTAGGCAGGGCAGATACGCAGTATTTT. The chain has TRBV7-9 and TRBJ2-3, with D perhaps matching TRBD1 (5 bases). Trimming took off 5 bases at V and 4 bases at J, with 13 bases between the two ends. This CDR3 spans 14 amino acids. The germline CDR1 and CDR2 sequences are SEHNR and FQNEAQ (reference sequence).

The V call is TRBV18, the J call TRBJ1-5; 9 bases are shared with TRBD1. Unmatched junction bases numbered 5, after V lost 4 bases and J lost 7 bases. There are 14 residues in the CDR3. Germline values: CDR1 KGHSH, CDR2 LQKENI. CDR3 in amino acids: CASSQGQGGQPQHF. The CDR3 DNA sequence: TGTGCCAGCTCACAGGGACAGGGTGGCCAGCCCCAGCATTTT. The variable domain in full, with the rest retrieved from reference TRBV18 and TRBJ1-5, is NAGVMQNPRHLVRRRGQEARLRCSPMKGHSHVYWYRQLPEEGLKFMVYLQKENIIDESGMPKERFSAEFPKEGPSILRIQQVVRGDSAAYFCASSQGQGGQPQHFGDGTRLSIL.

The J gene is TRBJ1-2, the V gene TRBV5-1; D perhaps matches TRBD1 (5 bases). The CDR3 loop spans 14 amino acids. With 6 bases removed from V and 2 bases from J, the gap between germline ends came to 14 bases. Germline V gene sequence: CDR1 SGHRS, CDR2 YFSETQ. CDR3 sequence: CASKSPGGNYGYTF. Here the CDR3 DNA reads TGCGCCAGCAAATCCCCCGGGGGGAACTATGGCTACACCTTC.

This clone was seen more than once but under ten times. The chain recombines TRBV7-3 with TRBJ2-3, with no clear D. This CDR3 has 13 residues. The V gene's germline CDR1 is SGHTA and CDR2 FQGTGA. V dropped 5 bases and J dropped 2 bases, with 8 bases sitting between them. CDR3 loop: CASSMGPTDTQYF. The CDR3 nucleotides are TGTGCCAGCAGCATGGGCCCCACAGATACGCAGTATTTT. Together with reference TRBV7-3 and TRBJ2-3, the CDR3 gives the full variable domain: GAGVSQTPSNKVTEKGKYVELRCDPISGHTALYWYRQSLGQGPEFLIYFQGTGAADDSGLPNDRFFAVRPEGSVSTLKIQRTERGDSAVYLCASSMGPTDTQYFGPGTRLTVL.

The J gene is TRBJ2-3, the V gene TRBV7-9; maybe TRBD2 (6 bases). Deletions cut 5 bases from V and 1 base from J, with 13 bases between. Germline V gene lookup returns CDR1 SEHNR and CDR2 FQNEAQ (reference sequence). The CDR3 has 15 residues. CDR3 in amino acids: CASSPSVSGTDTQYF. The DNA of the CDR3 is TGTGCCAGCAGCCCTAGCGTCTCTGGCACAGATACGCAGTATTTT.

This clone was detected a few times. V and J are TRBV11-3 and TRBJ2-4; tentative D call: TRBD2 (6 bases). This CDR3 has 16 amino acids. The germline V gene has CDR1 SGHNT and CDR2 YENEEA. V dropped 5 bases and J dropped 0 bases, with 14 bases sitting between them. CDR3 loop: CASSPVGGIAKNIQYF. CDR3 sequence (DNA): TGTGCCAGCAGCCCAGTGGGCGGGATAGCCAAAAACATTCAGTACTTC.

The gene calls are TRBV4-3 and TRBJ2-1, with D perhaps matching TRBD1 (5 bases). The V gene's germline CDR1 is LGHNA and CDR2 YSLEER. The CDR3 is 13 residues long. The V end was cut by 0 bases, the J end by 10 bases, with 10 bases between. CDR3 loop: CASSQDQGGEQFF. The CDR3 DNA follows: TGCGCCAGCAGCCAAGATCAGGGTGGGGAGCAGTTCTTC.

This chain connects TRBV7-6 to TRBJ1-1, with 8 bases fitting TRBD1. The CDR3 totals 15 residues. With 1 base clipped from V and 3 bases from J, the junction kept 4 bases outside the gene matches. Germline V gene lookup returns CDR1 SGHVS and CDR2 FNYEAQ. Here the CDR3 reads CASSLGQGWDTEAFF. The CDR3 nucleotides are TGTGCCAGCAGCTTAGGACAGGGGTGGGACACTGAAGCTTTCTTT.

The chain employs TRBV7-3 and TRBJ2-3; 7 bases agree with TRBD2. V lost 1 base, J lost 6 bases, and 13 bases stayed unmatched. Germline V gene data show CDR1 as SGHTA and CDR2 as FQGTGA. The CDR3 extends over 17 amino acids. CDR3 in amino acids: CASSLNGRGPVFDTQYF. CDR3 sequence (DNA): TGTGCCAGCAGCTTAAATGGGAGGGGCCCGGTTTTTGATACGCAGTATTTT.

This clone appeared once. V and J are TRBV18 and TRBJ2-7; tentative D call: TRBD1 (6 bases). This CDR3 contains 14 residues. Trimming shortened V by 3 bases and J by 6 bases, and 15 bases separated the two germline ends. Germline V gene lookup returns CDR1 KGHSH and CDR2 LQKENI. CDR3 sequence reads: CASSPRGPTLEQYF. CDR3 DNA: TGTGCCAGCTCACCCAGGGGACCTACTCTCGAGCAGTACTTC.

The chain employs TRBV27 and TRBJ2-7, with D possibly TRBD1 on 6 matching bases. This CDR3 comprises 16 residues. V was cut by 5 bases and J by 0 bases, with 17 bases left in between. Germline lookup yields CDR1 MNHEY and CDR2 SMNVEV (reference sequence). The CDR3 DNA reads TGTGCCAGCAGTGCCCCGGGACACAAAAACTCCTACGAGCAGTACTTC. Translated: CASSAPGHKNSYEQYF.